The 5 T cell receptor beta chains presented below share a single source sample, sequenced in a study of T cell repertoires in cytomegalovirus infection. One entry per CDR3 protein, called by TCRdb with MiXCR from the reads. The repertoire includes about 400,000 distinct CDR3 sequences, around a sixth of them detected once, and approximately 10% sits in the top ten. What was sequenced was PBMCs. These TCRs come from a human donor in good health (CMV status not recorded). Some clones in this sample may be carry-over from other donors' samples.

This sequence joins TRBV5-4 and TRBJ1-1; D is possibly TRBD1 (5 bases). V lost 1 base and J 5 bases, leaving 18 bases between the germline ends. This CDR3 region has 16 residues. Germline values: CDR1 SGHNT, CDR2 YYREEE (reference sequence). In nucleotides, the CDR3 is TGTGCCAGCAGCTTGCCGCTGGGGACCAGTCGGACTGAAGCTTTCTTT. It codes for CASSLPLGTSRTEAFF.

The gene calls are TRBV6-2 or TRBV6-3 and TRBJ2-7; TRBD2 matches 8 bases. J gave up 5 bases and V 5 bases, and 5 bases lay outside the gene matches. This CDR3 region has 13 residues. Per the germline V gene, CDR1 is MNHEY and CDR2 is SVGEGT. CDR3: CASSTYSGDEQYF. The CDR3, as DNA: TGTGCCAGCAGTACCTATAGCGGGGACGAGCAGTACTTC.

The CDR3: CASRAGGVWDIQYF. CDR3 DNA: TGTGCCAGCAGGGCAGGGGGCGTCTGGGACATTCAGTACTTC. V is TRBV2 and J is TRBJ2-4; TRBD1 agrees at 8 bases. Germline V gene lookup returns CDR1 SNHLY and CDR2 FYNNEI. The junction had 9 bases not matched to a gene; V was cut back by 6 bases and J by 8 bases. The CDR3 runs to 14 residues.

This clonotype was picked up many times. The chain combines TRBV7-6 with TRBJ2-3, with 7 nucleotides matching TRBD2. Trimming cost V 1 base and J 1 base; bases outside gene matches: 2. The CDR3 covers 15 residues. Germline assignment: CDR1 SGHVS and CDR2 FNYEAQ. CDR3 nucleotides: TGTGCCAGCAGCTTAGGCGGACTAGGCACAGATACGCAGTATTTT. Translating gives CASSLGGLGTDTQYF.

The table lists this clonotype with many counts. The rearrangement links TRBV6-2 or TRBV6-3 to TRBJ2-1; no clear D gene. Deletions cut 4 bases from V and 2 bases from J, with 9 bases between. The CDR3 loop spans 14 amino acids. Germline CDR1 reads MNHEY; CDR2 reads SVGEGT. The CDR3 coding sequence is TGTGCCAGCAGTTCTCAGGCCCCCTACAATGAGCAGTTCTTC. Translated: CASSSQAPYNEQFF.